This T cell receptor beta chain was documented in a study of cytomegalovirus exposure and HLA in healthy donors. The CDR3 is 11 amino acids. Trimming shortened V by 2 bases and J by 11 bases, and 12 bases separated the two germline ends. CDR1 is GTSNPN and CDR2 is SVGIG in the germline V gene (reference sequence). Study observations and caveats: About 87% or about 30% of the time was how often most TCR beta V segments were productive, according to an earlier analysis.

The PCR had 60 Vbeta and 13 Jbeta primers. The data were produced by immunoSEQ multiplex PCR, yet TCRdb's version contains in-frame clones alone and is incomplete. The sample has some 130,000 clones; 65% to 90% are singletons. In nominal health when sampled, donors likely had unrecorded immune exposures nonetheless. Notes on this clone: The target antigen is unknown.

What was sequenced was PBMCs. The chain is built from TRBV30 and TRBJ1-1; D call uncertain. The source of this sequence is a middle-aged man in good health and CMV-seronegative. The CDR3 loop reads CAWSRRYVAFF. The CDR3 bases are TGTGCCTGGAGTAGGAGGTACGTTGCTTTCTTT.